The 15 T cell receptor beta chains given below trace back to one sample, sequenced in a study of graft-versus-host responses after intestinal transplantation. No antigen has been assigned to these receptors. Only in-frame clones appear in the TCRdb table, and some are missing; sequencing was by immunoSEQ multiplex PCR. This table has some 79,000 clones, roughly 91% appearing once. The sample was unstimulated CD4+ T cells sorted from spleen or lymph node cells, taken before intestinal transplant. Receptors were obtained from a human donor who received an intestinal transplant.

This chain uses TRBV6-1 with TRBJ1-3; TRBD1 is a possible D gene (6 bases). The CDR3 loop spans 16 amino acids. The germline V and J ends were trimmed by 4 bases and 1 base, with 14 bases remaining between them. Per germline, CDR1 MNHNS and CDR2 SASEGT. The CDR3 region is CASSGTRGGSGNTIYF. CDR3 sequence (DNA): TGTGCCAGCAGTGGGACAAGGGGGGGGTCTGGAAACACCATATATTTT.

The rearrangement uses TRBV6-5 and TRBJ1-1, with D maybe TRBD1 (6 bases). Germline V gene lookup returns CDR1 MNHEY and CDR2 SVGAGI. This CDR3 contains 16 residues. The germline V and J ends were trimmed by 2 bases and 0 bases, with 13 bases remaining between them. The CDR3 is CASSYRGTGLNTEAFF. The DNA of the CDR3 is TGTGCCAGCAGTTACCGGGGAACAGGGCTGAACACTGAAGCTTTCTTT.

The rearrangement joins TRBV6-5 to TRBJ1-3; D might be TRBD1 (5 bases). Per germline, CDR1 MNHEY and CDR2 SVGAGI. The CDR3 sequence is 16 residues long. Trimming took off 0 bases at V and 4 bases at J, with 13 bases between the two ends. The CDR3 here is CASSYSGGTAGNTIYF. The DNA of the CDR3 is TGTGCCAGCAGTTACTCCGGGGGAACGGCGGGAAACACCATATATTTT.

The chain employs TRBV5-6 and TRBJ2-1; 8 bases match TRBD1. The length of the CDR3 is 14 residues. The V gene end was trimmed by 4 bases and the J gene end by 7 bases; junction bases not matched to a gene: 7. Germline values: CDR1 SGHDT, CDR2 YYEEEE. The CDR3 sequence: CASSRTGTGNEQFF. The CDR3 DNA sequence: TGTGCCAGCAGCAGGACAGGGACGGGGAATGAGCAGTTCTTC.

The chain joins TRBV28 to TRBJ1-1, with a weak D call TRBD1 (5 bases). V gave up 5 bases and J gave up 4 bases, with 17 bases separating them. From germline, CDR1 is MDHEN and CDR2 SYDVKM. CDR3 length equals 15 residues. CDR3 sequence reads: CASSPPNRPFTEAFF. For the CDR3, the DNA is TGTGCCAGCAGTCCCCCCAACAGGCCCTTCACTGAAGCTTTCTTT.

The rearrangement uses TRBV11-2 and TRBJ2-4, with 7 bases fitting TRBD1. The trim removed 3 bases at V and 0 bases at J, leaving 8 bases unmatched. Looked up from germline, CDR1 is SGHAT and CDR2 is FQNNGV. This CDR3 is 17 amino acids long. The CDR3 is CASSLVWGQIAKNIQYF. CDR3 DNA sequence: TGTGCCAGCAGCTTGGTTTGGGGACAGATAGCCAAAAACATTCAGTACTTC.

This chain joins TRBV9 and TRBJ2-1, with 15 bases aligning to TRBD2. The ends lost 0 bases at V and 7 bases at J; junction bases unmatched: 5. This CDR3 has 17 amino acids. Germline V gives CDR1 SGDLS, CDR2 YYNGEE. The CDR3 sequence: CASSVGTGLAGGNEQFF. The CDR3 coding sequence is TGTGCCAGCAGCGTAGGGACCGGACTAGCGGGGGGGAATGAGCAGTTCTTC.

In DNA form, the CDR3 reads TGTGCCAGCTCACCAGCTAGCGCCTACGAGCAGTACTTC. Encoded protein: CASSPASAYEQYF. The chain combines TRBV18 with TRBJ2-7; D perhaps matches TRBD2 (6 bases). The germline gives CDR1 KGHSH, CDR2 LQKENI. CDR3 size: 13 residues. The V end was cut by 2 bases, the J end by 2 bases, with 7 bases between.

This clone has more than one count but fewer than ten. V usage is TRBV9 and J usage is TRBJ2-7, with 12 bases that match TRBD2. The CDR3 is 16 residues long. Trimming cost V 2 bases and J 3 bases; bases outside gene matches: 6. Germline V gene lookup returns CDR1 SGDLS and CDR2 YYNGEE. For the CDR3, the DNA is TGTGCCAGCAGCGTGGGAACTAGCGGGGGGCTCTACGAGCAGTACTTC. This sequence encodes CASSVGTSGGLYEQYF. The full variable domain, completed using reference TRBV9 and TRBJ2-7, is DSGVTQTPKHLITATGQRVTLRCSPRSGDLSVYWYQQSLDQGLQFLIQYYNGEERAKGNILERFSAQQFPDLHSELNLSSLELGDSALYFCASSVGTSGGLYEQYFGPGTRLTVT.

This chain connects TRBV19 to TRBJ1-5; D is ambiguous. V lost 2 bases and J 6 bases, leaving 11 bases between the germline ends. Germline V gene data show CDR1 as LNHDA and CDR2 as SQIVND (reference sequence). The CDR3 spans 14 residues. The chain's CDR3 is CASSISPPGQPQHF. The CDR3 DNA is TGTGCCAGTAGTATAAGTCCTCCGGGTCAGCCCCAGCATTTT.

The chain uses TRBV5-6 and TRBJ1-2; D may be TRBD1 (6 bases). V shed 2 bases and J shed 2 bases, with 16 bases lying between them. CDR1 SGHDT and CDR2 YYEEEE come from the germline V gene. The CDR3 has 16 amino acids. The CDR3 DNA sequence: TGTGCCAGCAGCTTCAGGGGACCTGACGTAAACTATGGCTACACCTTC. Translated: CASSFRGPDVNYGYTF.

This clone was picked up a small number of times. The chain has TRBV27 and TRBJ1-1; D may be TRBD1 (5 bases). Per germline, CDR1 MNHEY and CDR2 SMNVEV (reference sequence). The CDR3 extends over 14 amino acids. Trimming removed 7 bases at V and 4 bases at J, with 16 bases between. The DNA of the CDR3 is TGTGCCAGCACCCCTCGGGGGGTTGCCACTGAAGCTTTCTTT. It yields the protein CASTPRGVATEAFF.

This CDR3 is CASGTLGATDTQYF. For the CDR3, the DNA is TGTGCCAGCGGTACTTTGGGGGCGACAGATACGCAGTATTTT. The rearrangement uses TRBV27 and TRBJ2-3, with a weak D call TRBD1 (6 bases). Germline CDR1 MNHEY, CDR2 SMNVEV (reference sequence). Trimming pared 8 bases from V and 3 bases from J, leaving 15 bases between. CDR3 size: 14 residues.

The rearrangement links TRBV30 to TRBJ1-1; the match to TRBD1 covers 10 bases. The CDR3 loop spans 16 amino acids. CDR1 and CDR2 (germline): GTSNPN, SVGIG (reference sequence). The junction had 9 bases not matched to a gene; V was cut back by 4 bases and J by 1 base. The CDR3 loop reads CAWTFGRTGGNTEAFF. The CDR3 coding sequence is TGTGCCTGGACCTTTGGGCGGACAGGGGGGAACACTGAAGCTTTCTTT.

The CDR3 here is CASSVALGQVSGANVLTF. CDR3 bases: TGTGCCAGCAGCGTAGCCCTGGGACAGGTCTCTGGGGCCAACGTCCTGACTTTC. The chain couples TRBV9 to TRBJ2-6; 8 positions agree with TRBD1. J lost 0 bases, V lost 0 bases, and 5 bases had no gene match. The CDR3 extends over 18 amino acids. CDR1 is SGDLS and CDR2 is YYNGEE in the germline V gene.